This T cell receptor beta chain was found in a study of cytomegalovirus exposure and HLA in healthy donors. Per germline, CDR1 SGDLS and CDR2 YYNGEE. Trimming took 6 bases from V and 5 from J; bases not matched to a gene: 9. The CDR3 loop spans 15 amino acids. PCR primers comprised 60 Vbeta and 13 Jbeta primers. Profiling relied on immunoSEQ multiplex PCR, and the TCRdb table lists in-frame clones only, not all of them. The sample shows some 130,000 clones, 60% to 80% of them seen only once. Study-level results: A later analysis found that most CMV-associated TCR beta chains appeared HLA-restricted.

With respect to this clone: The antigen is not known.

This sequence originates from a female donor in good health and CMV-seronegative. The rearrangement links TRBV9 to TRBJ2-1; 9 positions match TRBD2. Sequencing was done on a sample of PBMCs. The CDR3 reads CASTPGVAGDNEQFF. The CDR3 nucleotides are TGTGCCAGCACCCCGGGGGTAGCGGGAGACAATGAGCAGTTCTTC. Full variable domain (missing parts from reference TRBV9 and TRBJ2-1): DSGVTQTPKHLITATGQRVTLRCSPRSGDLSVYWYQQSLDQGLQFLIQYYNGEERAKGNILERFSAQQFPDLHSELNLSSLELGDSALYFCASTPGVAGDNEQFFGPGTRLTVL.